The rows below give T cell receptor beta chains drawn from one sample of a study of graft-versus-host responses after intestinal transplantation. Some clones are missing from TCRdb's copy, which holds only in-frame ones; the method was immunoSEQ multiplex PCR. The repertoire consists of about 43,000 clones, with about 95% occurring once and the leading ten covering 1.6%. This sample comprised PBMCs, obtained 330 to 350 days after intestinal transplant. The source of these receptors is a human patient who received an intestinal transplant, so some T cells may come from the graft donor. CDR3s include the opening cysteine and the closing phenylalanine or tryptophan. The D gene is left open where the match is weak. Clone size appears in some rows only: once, few, many, or a class for an expanded clone.

len	j_gene	d_gene	abundance	v_gene	CDR3aa	CDR3nt
13	TRBJ2-5	NA	NA	TRBV10-3	CAISPGGGETQYF	TGTGCCATCAGTCCGGGGGGCGGAGAGACCCAGTACTTC
14	TRBJ1-1	NA	NA	TRBV30	CAWSVSDMNTEAFF	TGTGCCTGGAGTGTAAGCGACATGAACACTGAAGCTTTCTTT
13	TRBJ2-5	NA	NA	TRBV5-1	CASKRALQETQYF	TGCGCCAGCAAGAGGGCCTTACAAGAGACCCAGTACTTC
13	TRBJ1-1	TRBD1	NA	TRBV30	CAWNSEGAWGAFF	TGTGCCTGGAACAGTGAGGGGGCGTGGGGAGCTTTCTTT
15	TRBJ2-6	NA	NA	TRBV9	CASSLGVSGANVLTF	TGTGCCAGCAGTCTGGGGGTCTCTGGGGCCAACGTCCTGACTTTC
13	TRBJ1-4	NA	NA	TRBV6-5	CASSRLSNEKLFF	TGTGCCAGCAGCAGGCTGAGTAATGAAAAACTGTTTTTT
16	TRBJ2-2	NA	NA	TRBV19	CASRTLWRQNSGELFF	TGTGCCAGTAGAACCCTATGGAGACAGAACTCCGGGGAGCTGTTTTTT
18	TRBJ2-1	NA	NA	TRBV10-3	CAISGSSIREFSYNEQFF	TGTGCCATCAGTGGATCTTCCATTCGGGAGTTTTCCTACAATGAGCAGTTCTTC
16	TRBJ2-3	NA	once	TRBV4-1	CASSQDRRGRTDTQYF	TGCGCCAGCAGCCAAGATCGGCGCGGCCGCACAGATACGCAGTATTTT
13	TRBJ2-5	TRBD2	once	TRBV19	CATSGEAQETQYF	TGTGCCACTAGCGGGGAGGCACAAGAGACCCAGTACTTC
14	TRBJ1-2	TRBD1	NA	TRBV6-5	CASISRRRGYGYTF	TGTGCCAGCATATCGCGGCGCAGGGGGTATGGCTACACCTTC
13	TRBJ2-7	NA	NA	TRBV2	CASTRAVTYEQYF	TGTGCCAGCACTAGGGCCGTAACCTACGAGCAGTACTTC
15	TRBJ2-5	NA	NA	TRBV5-4	CASSSGLGGQETQYF	TGTGCCAGCAGTTCTGGGCTTGGGGGCCAAGAGACCCAGTACTTC
17	TRBJ2-1	TRBD2	NA	TRBV6-4	CATTGLAGSGTTNEQFF	TGTGCCACAACAGGACTAGCGGGATCTGGCACGACGAATGAGCAGTTCTTC
13	TRBJ1-4	NA	few	TRBV19	CASSSGQFEKLFF	TGTGCCAGTAGTTCAGGACAGTTTGAAAAACTGTTTTTT
14	TRBJ2-7	NA	NA	TRBV29-1	CSVEDPEITYEQYF	TGCAGCGTTGAAGACCCGGAAATCACCTACGAGCAGTACTTC
16	TRBJ2-1	TRBD1	NA	TRBV15	CATSTNPGQGYNEQFF	TGTGCCACCAGCACAAACCCGGGACAGGGATACAATGAGCAGTTCTTC
16	TRBJ1-2	NA	NA	TRBV11-3	CASSLVPTDPDYGYTF	TGTGCCAGCAGCTTAGTTCCGACGGACCCCGACTATGGCTACACCTTC
14	TRBJ2-7	NA	NA	TRBV4-2	CASSQGGVRNEQYF	TGTGCCAGCAGCCAAGGGGGCGTCCGGAACGAGCAGTACTTC
16	TRBJ1-6	TRBD1	NA	TRBV18	CASSPHPPTGNSPLHF	TGTGCCAGCTCACCACACCCCCCGACAGGGAATTCACCCCTCCACTTT
15	TRBJ1-2	NA	NA	TRBV5-1	CASSLYERTGYGYTF	TGCGCCAGCAGCTTGTATGAAAGAACAGGCTATGGCTACACCTTC
16	TRBJ2-3	NA	NA	TRBV21-1	CASSKASGGLTDTQYF	TGTGCCAGCAGCAAAGCTAGCGGGGGACTCACAGATACGCAGTATTTT
14	TRBJ1-5	NA	NA	TRBV6-6	CASSYSTRAQPQHF	TGTGCCAGCAGTTACTCTACTCGTGCCCAGCCCCAGCATTTT
14	TRBJ1-3	NA	NA	TRBV2	CAGQGQVPGNTIYF	TGTGCCGGTCAGGGTCAGGTGCCTGGAAACACCATATATTTT
18	TRBJ2-5	TRBD2	NA	TRBV7-6	CASSPYLHRTSTKETQYF	TGTGCCAGCAGCCCATACTTACACCGGACTAGCACGAAGGAGACCCAGTACTTC
15	TRBJ2-1	TRBD2	once	TRBV7-3	CASSPGTSLANEQFF	TGTGCCAGCAGCCCAGGGACTAGCTTGGCCAATGAGCAGTTCTTC
16	TRBJ2-7	TRBD1	NA	TRBV6-6	CASTDTGRGQAYEQYF	TGTGCCAGTACCGACACAGGGCGGGGACAGGCCTACGAGCAGTACTTC
17	TRBJ2-5	TRBD2	NA	TRBV5-1	CASRLAIAGADQETQYF	TGCGCCAGCAGACTTGCGATAGCGGGAGCTGACCAAGAGACCCAGTACTTC
12	TRBJ2-1	NA	NA	TRBV5-1	CASSLARNEQFF	TGCGCCAGCAGCTTGGCGAGGAATGAGCAGTTCTTC
15	TRBJ2-7	NA	NA	TRBV28	CASTSGTGSSYEQYF	TGTGCCAGCACCTCGGGAACAGGGAGCTCCTACGAGCAGTACTTC
14	TRBJ1-4	NA	NA	TRBV11-2	CASSLTGFGEKLFF	TGTGCCAGCAGCTTGACAGGTTTTGGTGAAAAACTGTTTTTT
15	TRBJ2-7	TRBD2	NA	TRBV6-6	CASRRSGRSSYEQYF	TGTGCCAGCCGACGAAGCGGGAGGAGCTCCTACGAGCAGTACTTC
13	TRBJ1-4	TRBD1	NA	TRBV4-1	CASRTGDDEKLFF	TGCGCCAGCAGGACAGGGGATGATGAAAAACTGTTTTTT
15	TRBJ1-6	NA	NA	TRBV10-3	CAISESQDSNSPLHF	TGTGCCATCAGTGAGTCACAGGATTCGAATTCACCCCTCCACTTT
14	TRBJ1-5	NA	NA	TRBV27	CASSLLGPLDPQHF	TGTGCCAGCAGTTTACTAGGCCCACTGGATCCCCAGCATTTT
13	TRBJ1-2	TRBD1	NA	TRBV6-6	CATAGQGFYGYTF	TGTGCCACCGCTGGACAGGGATTCTATGGCTACACCTTC
16	TRBJ1-2	NA	NA	TRBV12-5	CASGPDLRLSGYGYTF	TGTGCTAGTGGACCTGACCTCCGTTTAAGTGGCTATGGCTACACCTTC
19	TRBJ2-2	TRBD1	few	TRBV10-3	CAIKPGQGSLNANTGELFF	TGTGCCATCAAGCCGGGACAGGGGTCACTTAATGCGAACACCGGGGAGCTGTTTTTT
15	TRBJ2-7	NA	once	TRBV7-2	CASSPSDTANYEQYF	TGTGCCAGCAGCCCATCGGATACAGCGAACTACGAGCAGTACTTC
14	TRBJ2-2	NA	NA	TRBV7-3	CASSLSGSTGELFF	TGTGCCAGCAGCCTTAGCGGTAGCACCGGGGAGCTGTTTTTT
14	TRBJ1-5	NA	NA	TRBV4-1	CASSPRTGNQPQHF	TGCGCCAGCAGCCCTAGGACAGGCAATCAGCCCCAGCATTTT
13	TRBJ2-1	NA	NA	TRBV2	CASSGEQGGNRFF	TGTGCCAGCAGTGGGGAGCAGGGCGGGAATCGGTTCTTC
17	TRBJ2-5	TRBD2	once	TRBV19	CASSRTSGRSTKETQYF	TGTGCCAGTAGTAGGACTAGCGGCCGCAGCACTAAAGAGACCCAGTACTTC
11	TRBJ2-7	NA	once	TRBV20-1	CSATDRYEQYF	TGCAGTGCAACAGACAGGTACGAGCAGTACTTC
14	TRBJ2-2	NA	NA	TRBV19	CASSIVENTGELFF	TGTGCCAGTAGTATCGTAGAGAACACCGGGGAGCTGTTTTTT
14	TRBJ2-5	NA	NA	TRBV7-9	CASSSSTGQETQYF	TGTGCCAGCAGCTCCTCGACCGGCCAAGAGACCCAGTACTTC
13	TRBJ2-7	NA	NA	TRBV5-1	CASSPRTEYEQYF	TGCGCCAGCAGCCCCCGGACTGAGTACGAGCAGTACTTC
14	TRBJ2-7	TRBD1	NA	TRBV6-5	CASSRTGVPHEQYF	TGTGCCAGCAGTAGGACAGGGGTTCCCCACGAGCAGTACTTC
14	TRBJ2-7	NA	once	TRBV6-1	CASSIWTGPYEQYF	TGTGCCAGCAGTATATGGACTGGACCCTACGAGCAGTACTTC
16	TRBJ2-1	TRBD2	NA	TRBV25-1	CASSHPPSGTHNEQFF	TGTGCCAGCAGTCACCCCCCCAGCGGGACTCACAATGAGCAGTTCTTC
11	TRBJ2-2	NA	once	TRBV28	CVSSDLGELFF	TGTGTCAGCAGTGATCTGGGGGAGCTGTTTTTT
18	TRBJ2-7	TRBD2	NA	TRBV4-2	CASSQDPGLAARSYEQYF	TGTGCCAGCAGCCAAGATCCGGGACTAGCGGCCCGCTCCTACGAGCAGTACTTC
14	TRBJ1-5	TRBD1	NA	TRBV6-5	CASSPGQGYQPQHF	TGTGCCAGCAGTCCCGGACAGGGTTATCAGCCCCAGCATTTT
11	TRBJ2-1	NA	NA	TRBV25-1	CASSEDNEQFF	TGTGCCAGCAGTGAGGACAATGAGCAGTTCTTC
16	TRBJ2-2	TRBD2	NA	TRBV7-3	CASSLTVLAGDGELFF	TGTGCCAGCAGCTTAACCGTTCTAGCGGGAGACGGGGAGCTGTTTTTT